This T cell receptor beta chain comes out of a study of neurological immune-mediated disorders. This clonotype was observed once. Over 190 million TCR-beta sequences from 15-18 subjects came out of each sequencing run. A single record per CDR3 protein comes from TCRdb applying MiXCR to the 5' RACE reads. Here the sample spans approximately 41,000 distinct CDR3 sequences, 14% being singletons. V trimming: 7 bases; J trimming: 4 bases; junction bases outside the gene matches: 7. CDR1 is ENHRY and CDR2 is SYGVKD in the germline V gene. This CDR3 spans 14 amino acids. The sample consisted of CD4+ T cells from blood. V is TRBV10-3 and J is TRBJ2-1, with 7 bases aligning to TRBD2. The TCR comes from a woman aged 60-75 years with HTLV-1-associated myelopathy (HAM/TSP). The CDR3 loop reads CAITGTNTYNEQFF. CDR3 nucleotides: TGTGCCATCACCGGGACTAATACTTACAATGAGCAGTTCTTC.